Following are 29 T cell receptor beta chains from one sample sequenced in a study of identical twins. TCRdb redid the calling of the 5' RACE reads with MiXCR, one entry per CDR3 protein. The sample contains a few hundred thousand distinct CDR3 sequences, around 9.6% of which appear only once. These data were also reused for a study on yellow fever vaccine responses in identical twins.

The source material was PBMCs. The receptors here all came from a woman under 30 in good health.

This clonotype has a count of ten or more. This sequence joins TRBV27 and TRBJ2-7; D may be TRBD2 (5 bases). In germline, CDR1 is MNHEY, CDR2 SMNVEV (reference sequence). CDR3 size: 13 residues. Trimming removed 4 bases at V and 3 bases at J, with 10 bases between. The CDR3 nucleotides read TGTGCCAGCAGTTACGGGCGGGTCTACGAGCAGTACTTC. It translates to CASSYGRVYEQYF.

This clonotype was recorded at least ten times. The rearrangement uses TRBV10-3 and TRBJ2-5; perhaps TRBD1 as D (5 bases). This CDR3 is 15 amino acids long. Germline V gene data show CDR1 as ENHRY and CDR2 as SYGVKD. The germline V and J ends were trimmed by 0 bases and 5 bases, with 13 bases remaining between them. CDR3 sequence: CAISESGLVGETQYF. CDR3 DNA sequence: TGTGCCATCAGTGAGTCGGGGCTAGTCGGGGAGACCCAGTACTTC.

The chain employs TRBV15 and TRBJ2-3; 12 nucleotides align to TRBD2. The V segment lost 0 bases and the J segment 1 base; nucleotides outside the gene matches: 11. The CDR3 spans 20 residues. In germline, CDR1 is LNHNV, CDR2 YYDKDF (reference sequence). The CDR3 DNA follows: TGTGCCACCAGCAGAGATCAGGAGCCTAGCGGGAGGGCCGGCACAGATACGCAGTATTTT. Its translation: CATSRDQEPSGRAGTDTQYF.

The table lists this clonotype with a few counts. CDR3 protein: CSAPHGSGGVAQYF. CDR3 nucleotide sequence: TGCAGTGCCCCCCATGGCAGCGGGGGGGTAGCCCAGTACTTC. The chain combines TRBV20-1 with TRBJ2-5, with 10 bases aligning to TRBD2. This CDR3 region has 14 residues. Germline CDR1 DFQATT, CDR2 SNEGSKA (reference sequence). The ends lost 6 bases at V and 9 bases at J; junction bases unmatched: 13.

The chain uses TRBV6-5 and TRBJ2-7, with D possibly matching TRBD1 (6 bases). Trimming took 2 bases from V and 3 from J, leaving 14 bases between them. The CDR3 is 15 residues long. Germline V gene lookup returns CDR1 MNHEY and CDR2 SVGAGI. CDR3 in amino acids: CASSYIPGQIYEQYF. CDR3 DNA sequence: TGTGCCAGCAGTTACATTCCCGGACAGATCTACGAGCAGTACTTC.

This clonotype was detected only a few times. V gene TRBV4-2 combines with J gene TRBJ2-3, with D perhaps matching TRBD2 (6 bases). Germline-derived CDR1 and CDR2 are LGHNA and YNFKEQ. The length of the CDR3 is 15 residues. V was trimmed by 0 bases and J by 9 bases, leaving 16 bases between them. CDR3 coding DNA: TGTGCCAGCAGCCAAGATTGGGGGGAGATTTGGACGCAGTATTTT. Residues: CASSQDWGEIWTQYF.

This clonotype has just a few counts. This sequence joins TRBV3-1 and TRBJ2-7; D gene unclear. The CDR3 length is 12 residues. The germline gives CDR1 LGHDT, CDR2 YNNKEL (reference sequence). The V gene lost 1 base and the J gene lost 6 bases, with 7 bases spanning the gap. The CDR3 DNA sequence: TGTGCCAGCAGCCAAGTCGACTTCGAGCAGTACTTC. This translates into CASSQVDFEQYF.

This clonotype came up a few times. This chain links TRBV10-3 with TRBJ2-7, with 10 positions matching TRBD2. The CDR3 loop spans 15 amino acids. Germline values: CDR1 ENHRY, CDR2 SYGVKD. The junction had 11 bases not matched to a gene; V was cut back by 3 bases and J by 9 bases. The CDR3, as DNA: TGTGCCATCAGTGATAGGACTAGCGGAGAAGGGTGGCAGTACTTC. This encodes CAISDRTSGEGWQYF.

The genes are TRBV12-3 or TRBV12-4 and TRBJ1-6; 10 nucleotides line up with TRBD1. With V trimmed by 7 bases and J by 8 bases, 2 bases remained unmatched. This CDR3 region has 13 residues. CDR3 nucleotides: TGTGCCAGCAAAGGGACAGGGGATTCACCCCTCCACTTT. Translating it yields CASKGTGDSPLHF.

This clonotype was found a few times. V is TRBV24-1 and J is TRBJ2-7; no definite D call. CDR1 and CDR2 from the germline V gene are KGHDR and SFDVKD. This CDR3 has 11 amino acids. Trimming took 7 bases from V and 3 from J, leaving 6 bases between them. For the CDR3, the DNA is TGTGCCACCAGCGACGGCTACGAGCAGTACTTC. This encodes CATSDGYEQYF.

This clonotype was detected only a few times. The chain couples TRBV6-2 or TRBV6-3 to TRBJ2-1; tentative D call: TRBD2 (6 bases). Germline V gives CDR1 MNHEY, CDR2 SVGEGT. V was shortened by 5 bases and J by 9 bases, with 14 bases between the two germline ends. The CDR3 length is 13 residues. The CDR3 sequence: CASSQPGLTEQFF. The CDR3 DNA follows: TGTGCCAGCAGTCAACCGGGACTCACTGAGCAGTTCTTC.

This clonotype has a handful of counts. The germline gene is not matched at one end of the junction; a read error may be the cause. J is TRBJ2-1 and V is TRBV15, with 9 bases fitting TRBD2. CDR1 is LNHNV and CDR2 is YYDKDF in the germline V gene (reference sequence). This CDR3 contains 15 residues. The CDR3 spells CATSRGFAAGGPPLF. Written as DNA, the CDR3 is TGTGCCACCAGCAGAGGGTTCGCCGCGGGAGGGCCTCCCCTCTTC. Combining the CDR3 with reference TRBV15 and TRBJ2-1 gives the whole variable domain DAMVIQNPRYQVTQFGKPVTLSCSQTLNHNVMYWYQQKSSQAPKLLFHYYDKDFNNEADTPDNFQSRRPNTSFCFLDIRSPGLGDTAMYLCATSRGFAAGGPPLFGPGTRLTVL.

This chain connects TRBV6-2 or TRBV6-3 to TRBJ2-7, with 9 nucleotides matching TRBD2. The CDR3 length is 15 residues. Germline trimming cut 0 bases from V and 6 bases from J; bases unmatched to any gene: 6. Germline CDR1 is MNHEY and CDR2 is SVGEGT. The CDR3 DNA is TGTGCCAGCAGTTACTCGGAGCGGGGGGAAATCGAGCAGTACTTC. It encodes CASSYSERGEIEQYF.

The chain combines TRBV11-2 with TRBJ2-5; D gene unclear. The CDR3 contains 17 residues. Between the trimmed V and J ends, which lost 1 base and 2 bases, there was a span of 17 bases. Germline CDR1 is SGHAT and CDR2 is FQNNGV. This CDR3 reads CASSLVGGPAKQETQYF. The CDR3 DNA reads TGTGCCAGCAGCTTAGTTGGTGGTCCAGCCAAGCAAGAGACCCAGTACTTC.

This clonotype appeared many times. The rearrangement uses TRBV11-2 and TRBJ2-3, with D possibly TRBD2 on 5 matching bases. The V end was cut by 1 base, the J end by 7 bases, with 15 bases between. Germline-derived CDR1 and CDR2 are SGHAT and FQNNGV. The CDR3 totals 15 residues. The CDR3 is CASSLVVEGSYTQYF. CDR3 DNA: TGTGCCAGCAGCTTAGTAGTAGAGGGATCATATACGCAGTATTTT.

This clonotype came up a few times. The rearrangement joins TRBV4-1 to TRBJ1-4, with D possibly being TRBD1 (6 bases). The CDR3 covers 16 residues. Germline V gene sequence: CDR1 MGHRA, CDR2 YSYEKL. V lost 3 bases, J lost 0 bases, and 11 bases lay in between. The CDR3, as DNA: TGCGCCAGCAGCCAGACTACAGGGTCAACTAATGAAAAACTGTTTTTT. Protein product: CASSQTTGSTNEKLFF.

The chain uses TRBV28 and TRBJ2-1, with D perhaps matching TRBD1 or TRBD2 (5 bases each). The V end lost 2 bases, the J end lost 9 bases, and 17 bases lay between the germline ends. This CDR3 has 15 residues. Germline V gene lookup returns CDR1 MDHEN and CDR2 SYDVKM. The chain's CDR3 is CASSLTGLASFEQFF. Here the CDR3 DNA reads TGTGCCAGCAGTTTAACGGGGCTAGCAAGCTTTGAGCAGTTCTTC.

This clonotype was observed many times. This sequence joins TRBV12-3 or TRBV12-4 and TRBJ2-3, with D tentatively TRBD1 (6 bases). The V gene lost 4 bases and the J gene lost 2 bases, with 10 bases spanning the gap. This CDR3 contains 14 residues. The CDR3, as DNA: TGTGCCAGCAGTTCCGGGACACCCACAGATACGCAGTATTTT. It translates to CASSSGTPTDTQYF.

Comments on this clonotype: The germline gene is not matched at one end of the junction; a read error may be the cause. The chain is built from TRBV7-7 and TRBJ2-2; D perhaps matches TRBD2 (6 bases). Germline values: CDR1 SSHAT, CDR2 FNYEAQ (reference sequence). This CDR3 comprises 19 residues. The CDR3 coding sequence is TGTGCTAGCAGCTTAGCGCTGGAGGGGCCCTTGCGAGTCACCGGGGAGCTGTTTTTT. Its translation: CASSLALEGPLRVTGELFF.

The J gene is TRBJ2-2, the V gene TRBV3-1, with 10 bases that match TRBD2. This CDR3 has 14 amino acids. The V gene end was trimmed by 6 bases and the J gene end by 4 bases; junction bases not matched to a gene: 2. CDR1 LGHDT and CDR2 YNNKEL come from the germline V gene (reference sequence). CDR3 amino acids: CASRWTSGTGELFF. CDR3 coding DNA: TGTGCCAGCAGATGGACTAGCGGCACCGGGGAGCTGTTTTTT.

This sequence joins TRBV3-1 and TRBJ1-1, with D perhaps TRBD1 (5 bases). This CDR3 comprises 14 residues. V lost 8 bases, J lost 1 base, and 14 bases lay in between. Looked up from germline, CDR1 is LGHDT and CDR2 is YNNKEL (reference sequence). DNA for the CDR3: TGTGCCAGCGAAGGAATTACAGGGAACACTGAAGCTTTCTTT. The encoded protein is CASEGITGNTEAFF.

V and J are TRBV12-3 or TRBV12-4 and TRBJ2-1, with D perhaps matching TRBD1 (6 bases). Trimming stripped 6 bases from V and 9 bases from J, with 15 bases between. The CDR3 is made up of 13 amino acids. CDR3 residues: CASRAGGGIEQFF. The CDR3 bases are TGTGCCAGCAGGGCTGGTGGGGGCATTGAGCAGTTCTTC.

This clonotype was counted between two and nine times. This rearrangement joins TRBV20-1 to TRBJ1-1; perhaps TRBD1 as D (5 bases). This CDR3 has 12 amino acids. The germline V gene encodes CDR1 DFQATT and CDR2 SNEGSKA (reference sequence). V lost 2 bases to trimming and J lost 4 bases, with 8 bases between them. The CDR3 reads CSARRGTTEAFF. DNA of the CDR3: TGCAGTGCTAGACGAGGGACCACTGAAGCTTTCTTT.

There are a few counts of this clonotype. The chain uses TRBV25-1 and TRBJ2-2; 16 nucleotides match TRBD2. CDR3 length: 19 amino acids. CDR1 is MGHDK, CDR2 SYGVNS, per germline. The trim removed 8 bases at V and 1 base at J, leaving 10 bases unmatched. The CDR3 reads CASPVPGLAGGKNTGELFF. CDR3 nucleotide sequence: TGTGCCAGCCCTGTACCGGGACTAGCGGGGGGGAAGAACACCGGGGAGCTGTTTTTT.

This clonotype was found many times. V and J are TRBV4-3 and TRBJ2-1, with unresolved D. CDR1 is LGHNA and CDR2 is YSLEER in the germline V gene. This CDR3 contains 13 residues. V shed 0 bases and J shed 9 bases, with 9 bases lying between them. The CDR3 loop reads CASSQDSRSEQFF. The CDR3 region has the DNA TGCGCCAGCAGCCAAGATTCCCGTAGTGAGCAGTTCTTC.

This clonotype has ten or more counts. The gene calls are TRBV20-1 and TRBJ1-5, with D perhaps matching TRBD1 (5 bases). Germline V lookup: CDR1 DFQATT, CDR2 SNEGSKA (reference sequence). The CDR3 runs to 15 residues. V was clipped by 3 bases and J by 4 bases, with 16 bases between them. As DNA, the CDR3 is TGCAGTGCTAGCGGGACCCTCACGAATAATCAGCCCCAGCATTTT. Its protein is CSASGTLTNNQPQHF.

CDR3 sequence (DNA): TGTGCCAGCAGAGGAGTGGGTCACCTCGGGGATACGCAGTATTTT. Amino acids: CASRGVGHLGDTQYF. This chain links TRBV6-1 with TRBJ2-3; D is undetermined. Trimming cost V 6 bases and J 6 bases, with 19 bases left between them. Germline V gene data show CDR1 as MNHNS and CDR2 as SASEGT. This CDR3 is built from 15 residues.

This clonotype turned up a few times. For the CDR3, the DNA is TGTGCCAGCAACAATATTTTTCAGGGGCTCAACGAGCAGTACTTC. It codes for CASNNIFQGLNEQYF. The chain combines TRBV28 with TRBJ2-7; D possibly corresponds to TRBD1 (6 bases). Germline CDR1 and CDR2: MDHEN and SYDVKM. With 7 bases removed from V and 5 bases from J, the gap between germline ends came to 21 bases. The CDR3 covers 15 residues.

The chain employs TRBV20-1 and TRBJ2-7, with 10 bases lining up with TRBD2. The CDR3 covers 16 residues. Germline-derived CDR1 and CDR2 are DFQATT and SNEGSKA (reference sequence). The ends lost 4 bases at V and 4 bases at J; junction bases unmatched: 13. Here the CDR3 DNA reads TGCAGTGCTAATTCCTTAGCGGGGGGCAACTCATACGAGCAGTACTTC. Residues: CSANSLAGGNSYEQYF.